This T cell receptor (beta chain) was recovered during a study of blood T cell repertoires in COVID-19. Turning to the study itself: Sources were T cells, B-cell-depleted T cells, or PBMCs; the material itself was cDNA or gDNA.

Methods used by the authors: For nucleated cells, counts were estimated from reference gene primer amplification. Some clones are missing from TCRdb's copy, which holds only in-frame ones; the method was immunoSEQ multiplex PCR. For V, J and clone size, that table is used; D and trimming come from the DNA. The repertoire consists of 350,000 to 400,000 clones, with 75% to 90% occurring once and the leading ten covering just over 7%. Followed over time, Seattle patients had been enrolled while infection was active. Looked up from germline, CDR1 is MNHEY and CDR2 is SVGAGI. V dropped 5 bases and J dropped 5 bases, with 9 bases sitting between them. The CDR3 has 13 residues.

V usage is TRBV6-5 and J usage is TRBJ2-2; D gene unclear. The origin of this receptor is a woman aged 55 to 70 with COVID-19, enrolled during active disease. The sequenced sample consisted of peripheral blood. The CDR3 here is CASSTLGTGELFF. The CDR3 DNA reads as TGTGCCAGCAGTACTCTCGGGACCGGGGAGCTGTTTTTT.